This TCR beta chain was sequenced in a study of cytomegalovirus exposure and HLA in healthy donors. CDR1 SGHNT and CDR2 YYREEE come from the germline V gene (reference sequence). Trimming removed 4 bases at V and 1 base at J, with 8 bases between. This CDR3 spans 13 amino acids. Study conclusions and caveats: Exclusion applied to some V segments, including TRBV6-2 and TRBV6-3, as they were indistinguishable.

This PCR relied on a set of 60 Vbeta primers and 13 Jbeta primers. TCRdb's table, derived via immunoSEQ multiplex PCR, lists solely in-frame clones and lacks some. The sample totals 45,000 to 60,000 clones. Regarding this clone: Its antigen remains unknown.

The sequenced sample was PBMCs. The receptor's source is a male donor in good health and CMV-seronegative. V is TRBV5-4 and J is TRBJ1-1; D is perhaps TRBD1 (6 bases). CDR3 amino acids: CASSRGANTEAFF. The CDR3 nucleotides read TGTGCCAGCAGCCGGGGGGCGAACACTGAAGCTTTCTTT.